A single sample gave rise to the 30 T cell receptor beta chains below, sequenced in a study of T cells after yellow fever vaccination. MiXCR, applied by TCRdb to the 5' RACE reads, yields one record per CDR3 protein. The repertoire consists of a few hundred thousand distinct CDR3 sequences, with around 4% occurring once and the leading ten covering roughly a quarter. The specimen comprised PBMCs, sampled on the day of the yellow fever booster vaccination. The receptors originated from a man younger than 35 who received the YFV17D yellow fever vaccine.

The table lists this clonotype with many counts. The V and J genes are TRBV4-3 and TRBJ1-4; no firm D call. V lost 0 bases and J 5 bases, leaving 7 bases between the germline ends. From germline, CDR1 is LGHNA and CDR2 YSLEER. The CDR3 is made up of 14 amino acids. CDR3: CASSQDLTNEKLFF. As DNA, the CDR3 is TGCGCCAGCAGCCAAGATCTGACGAATGAAAAACTGTTTTTT.

This clonotype occurred many times. The gene calls are TRBV12-3 or TRBV12-4 and TRBJ2-1; 8 bases agree with TRBD1. The CDR3 loop spans 15 amino acids. V dropped 6 bases and J dropped 3; count of bases not matched to a gene: 7. The CDR3 reads CASRSSGGYYNEQFF. As DNA, the CDR3 is TGTGCCAGCAGGTCCTCAGGGGGCTACTACAATGAGCAGTTCTTC.

The chain employs TRBV9 and TRBJ2-1; D is ambiguous. Germline V gene data show CDR1 as SGDLS and CDR2 as YYNGEE. The length of the CDR3 is 15 residues. Trimming stripped 0 bases from V and 0 bases from J, with 7 bases between. The CDR3, as DNA: TGTGCCAGCAGCGTAGCCGCGAGCTCCTACAATGAGCAGTTCTTC. Translated: CASSVAASSYNEQFF.

Many counts were recorded for this clonotype. The chain is built from TRBV12-3 or TRBV12-4 and TRBJ1-3; no reliable D call. V lost 3 bases to trimming and J lost 3 bases, with 9 bases between them. The CDR3 sequence is 14 residues long. The CDR3 here is CASSFPRDGNTIYF. The CDR3 region has the DNA TGTGCCAGCAGTTTCCCCCGTGATGGAAACACCATATATTTT.

This clonotype was observed at least ten times. This chain joins TRBV27 and TRBJ2-1, with 9 bases identical to TRBD2. The CDR3 covers 15 residues. V lost 3 bases and J lost 9; bases outside the gene matches: 9. Germline lookup yields CDR1 MNHEY and CDR2 SMNVEV (reference sequence). The CDR3 DNA reads TGTGCCAGCAGTTTGGAGCGGGGGGATCGTGGTGAGCAGTTCTTC. The encoded protein is CASSLERGDRGEQFF.

This clonotype was seen many times. The chain joins TRBV2 to TRBJ2-5; 15 bases agree with TRBD2. Germline CDR1 and CDR2: SNHLY and FYNNEI. This CDR3 comprises 17 residues. V was clipped by 4 bases and J by 2 bases; unmatched bases: 5. CDR3 in amino acids: CASSGGLAGGLQETQYF. The CDR3 bases are TGTGCCAGCAGTGGGGGACTAGCGGGGGGCCTACAAGAGACCCAGTACTTC.

The chain links TRBV19 to TRBJ2-2; 7 bases are a match to TRBD1. Germline-derived CDR1 and CDR2 are LNHDA and SQIVND (reference sequence). There are 14 residues in the CDR3. Trimming at V came to 8 bases and at J to 2 bases, leaving 5 bases not matched to a gene. The CDR3 protein is CASRSGGNTGELFF. In nucleotides, the CDR3 is TGTGCCAGTCGCTCAGGGGGAAACACCGGGGAGCTGTTTTTT.

The sample holds many counts of this clonotype. The chain is built from TRBV7-2 and TRBJ2-2, with D possibly matching TRBD2 (6 bases). The CDR3 has 15 residues. Deletions cut 5 bases from V and 4 bases from J, with 14 bases between. The V gene's germline CDR1 is SGHTA and CDR2 FQGNSA. CDR3 loop: CASSPRSSGTGELFF. The CDR3 DNA reads TGTGCCAGCAGCCCCCGAAGTAGCGGCACCGGGGAGCTGTTTTTT.

This sequence joins TRBV7-2 and TRBJ2-7, with 7 bases lining up with TRBD1. The CDR3 has 15 amino acids. V shed 5 bases, J shed 3 bases, and the junction held 10 bases outside the gene matches. Germline CDR1 is SGHTA and CDR2 is FQGNSA. In DNA, the CDR3 is TGTGCCAGCAGCCCCGACAGGGACCCCTTCTACGAGCAGTACTTC. Translating it yields CASSPDRDPFYEQYF.

The V and J genes are TRBV20-1 and TRBJ2-7; TRBD2 might be the D (5 bases). Germline V gives CDR1 DFQATT, CDR2 SNEGSKA (reference sequence). With 2 bases removed from V and 4 bases from J, the gap between germline ends came to 12 bases. The CDR3 covers 13 residues. The DNA for the CDR3 is TGCAGTGCTAGACCCACCGGGATGTACGAGCAGTACTTC. This gives the protein CSARPTGMYEQYF.

This clonotype was counted ten times or more. The gene calls are TRBV7-6 and TRBJ1-1; TRBD1 aligns across 8 bases. The CDR3 totals 17 residues. The V and J ends lost 5 bases and 2 bases, in that order; junction bases with no gene match: 13. Germline V gene data show CDR1 as SGHVS and CDR2 as FNYEAQ. Here the CDR3 DNA reads TGTGCCAGCAGCGCAGGGCCGCAGGGGGCCCTTAACACTGAAGCTTTCTTT. Translating gives CASSAGPQGALNTEAFF.

This CDR3 is CASSLGWGQTGANVLTF. For the CDR3, the DNA is TGTGCCAGCAGCCTAGGATGGGGACAAACTGGGGCCAACGTCCTGACTTTC. The J gene is TRBJ2-6, the V gene TRBV27; D may be TRBD1 (6 bases). Germline-derived CDR1 and CDR2 are MNHEY and SMNVEV (reference sequence). The CDR3 is made up of 17 amino acids. The V end lost 6 bases, the J end lost 2 bases, and 17 bases lay between the germline ends. Full variable domain (outside the CDR3, taken from reference TRBV27 and TRBJ2-6): EAQVTQNPRYLITVTGKKLTVTCSQNMNHEYMSWYRQDPGLGLRQIYYSMNVEVTDKGDVPEGYKVSRKEKRNFPLILESPSPNQTSLYFCASSLGWGQTGANVLTFGAGSRLTVL.

This clonotype was detected ten times or more. This chain joins TRBV25-1 and TRBJ2-1; D remains unclear. CDR1 is MGHDK and CDR2 is SYGVNS in the germline V gene. The germline V and J ends were trimmed by 4 bases and 6 bases, with 4 bases remaining between them. There are 11 residues in the CDR3. The CDR3 is CASSGANEQFF. DNA for the CDR3: TGTGCCAGCAGTGGGGCCAATGAGCAGTTCTTC. The full variable domain, its missing parts supplied by reference TRBV25-1 and TRBJ2-1, is EADIYQTPRYLVIGTGKKITLECSQTMGHDKMYWYQQDPGMELHLIHYSYGVNSTEKGDLSSESTVSRIRTEHFPLTLESARPSHTSQYLCASSGANEQFFGPGTRLTVL.

This clonotype came up many times. This chain links TRBV5-1 with TRBJ1-2; D may be TRBD1 (5 bases). Germline assignment: CDR1 SGHRS and CDR2 YFSETQ. With 0 bases removed from V and 8 bases from J, the gap between germline ends came to 11 bases. CDR3 length: 13 residues. Here the CDR3 reads CASSLVLQVGYTF. DNA of the CDR3: TGCGCCAGCAGCTTGGTCCTACAGGTCGGCTACACCTTC.

This clonotype was recorded many times. V gene TRBV7-2 combines with J gene TRBJ2-3; 11 bases fit TRBD2. CDR1 and CDR2 (germline): SGHTA, FQGNSA. The CDR3 totals 14 residues. After removal of 4 bases from V and 8 bases from J, the junction contained 5 bases not matched to a gene. The CDR3 is CASSSLSGGVTQYF. The CDR3 DNA sequence: TGTGCCAGCAGCTCTCTTAGCGGGGGGGTTACGCAGTATTTT.

In this sample, this clonotype turned up many times. This chain links TRBV7-9 with TRBJ1-1; D is uncertain. Deletions cut 1 base from V and 4 bases from J, with 16 bases between. Germline values: CDR1 SEHNR, CDR2 FQNEAQ (reference sequence). The CDR3 spans 16 residues. This chain's CDR3 is CASSLEGWYGGTEAFF. The CDR3 DNA reads as TGTGCCAGCAGCTTAGAAGGGTGGTACGGCGGCACTGAAGCTTTCTTT. Full variable domain (remainder filled in from reference TRBV7-9 and TRBJ1-1): DTGVSQNPRHKITKRGQNVTFRCDPISEHNRLYWYRQTLGQGPEFLTYFQNEAQLEKSRLLSDRFSAERPKGSFSTLEIQRTEQGDSAMYLCASSLEGWYGGTEAFFGQGTRLTVV.

Ten or more counts support this clonotype. The rearrangement links TRBV7-2 to TRBJ2-4, with D perhaps matching TRBD1 (6 bases). Trimming cost V 6 bases and J 0 bases, with 12 bases left between them. The CDR3 extends over 15 amino acids. Germline values: CDR1 SGHTA, CDR2 FQGNSA. This CDR3 is CASRSTGLAKNIQYF. CDR3 coding DNA: TGTGCCAGCAGATCAACAGGGCTAGCCAAAAACATTCAGTACTTC.

The V call is TRBV12-3 or TRBV12-4, the J call TRBJ2-2; 10 positions match TRBD2. CDR3 length: 14 residues. The V gene end was trimmed by 7 bases and the J gene end by 7 bases; junction bases not matched to a gene: 6. CDR3 sequence reads: CASTKRGGIGELFF. For the CDR3, the DNA is TGTGCCAGCACTAAGCGGGGGGGGATCGGGGAGCTGTTTTTT.

This clonotype was observed many times. This chain joins TRBV5-1 and TRBJ2-3; TRBD2 aligns across 11 bases. CDR3 length: 18 residues. Germline V gives CDR1 SGHRS, CDR2 YFSETQ. The V segment lost 4 bases and the J segment 0 bases; nucleotides outside the gene matches: 10. The CDR3 is CASSPPTSGISSTDTQYF. CDR3 sequence (DNA): TGCGCCAGCAGCCCGCCGACTAGCGGGATTTCTAGCACAGATACGCAGTATTTT.

Ten or more counts support this clonotype. The chain recombines TRBV6-5 with TRBJ2-3, with D unclear. The CDR3 spans 13 residues. The germline V and J ends were trimmed by 5 bases and 2 bases, with 8 bases remaining between them. Germline CDR1 MNHEY, CDR2 SVGAGI. CDR3 sequence (DNA): TGTGCCAGCAGTCACGCGACCACAGATACGCAGTATTTT. This translates into CASSHATTDTQYF.

This clonotype has more than one count but fewer than ten. J is TRBJ2-1 and V is TRBV20-1, with 10 bases fitting TRBD2. This CDR3 comprises 14 residues. J was trimmed by 8 bases and V by 3 bases; bases with no gene match: 7. Germline V CDR1 and CDR2: DFQATT, SNEGSKA (reference sequence). The CDR3 reads CSARSAGGMDEQFF. In nucleotides, the CDR3 is TGCAGTGCTAGGTCAGCGGGGGGGATGGATGAGCAGTTCTTC.

The genes are TRBV12-3 or TRBV12-4 and TRBJ2-7, with D uncertain. V lost 2 bases, J lost 3 bases, and 17 bases lay in between. The CDR3 loop spans 16 amino acids. As DNA, the CDR3 is TGTGCCAGCAGTTTAAATTCCCAGAACTTACACTACGAGCAGTACTTC. Amino acids: CASSLNSQNLHYEQYF.

This clonotype was detected a few times. The genes are TRBV7-8 and TRBJ2-3; 11 positions agree with TRBD2. Germline loops: CDR1 SGHVS, CDR2 FQNEAQ. CDR3 length equals 15 residues. Germline trimming cut 4 bases from V and 3 bases from J; bases unmatched to any gene: 3. DNA for the CDR3: TGTGCCAGCAGCTCGGGACTAGCGGCGACAGATACGCAGTATTTT. Its translation: CASSSGLAATDTQYF. The full variable domain, completed using reference TRBV7-8 and TRBJ2-3, is GAGVSQSPRYKVAKRGQDVALRCDPISGHVSLFWYQQALGQGPEFLTYFQNEAQLDKSGLPSDRFFAERPEGSVSTLKIQRTQQEDSAVYLCASSSGLAATDTQYFGPGTRLTVL.

This chain uses TRBV5-6 with TRBJ2-4; a weak D match, TRBD1 (6 bases). From germline, CDR1 is SGHDT and CDR2 YYEEEE. This CDR3 has 14 amino acids. Trimming pared 1 base from V and 6 bases from J, leaving 11 bases between. CDR3 region: CASSLTGLGNIQYF. In DNA, the CDR3 is TGTGCCAGCAGCTTGACAGGGCTTGGAAACATTCAGTACTTC.

The V gene is TRBV29-1, the J gene TRBJ1-2; D unclear. The CDR3 sequence is 13 residues long. Trimming removed 7 bases from V and 3 bases from J, with 15 bases in between. The germline V gene has CDR1 SQVTM and CDR2 ANQGSEA. CDR3 amino acids: CSAHGASDYGYTF. Here the CDR3 DNA reads TGCAGCGCGCATGGCGCCTCGGACTATGGCTACACCTTC.

This clonotype was counted many times. The chain recombines TRBV5-1 with TRBJ2-1; 11 nucleotides match TRBD2. Germline CDR1 reads SGHRS; CDR2 reads YFSETQ. This CDR3 has 16 amino acids. The V and J ends lost 0 bases and 8 bases, in that order; junction bases with no gene match: 7. The CDR3 sequence: CASSLDLAGGVDEQFF. The DNA of the CDR3 is TGCGCCAGCAGCTTGGACTTAGCGGGGGGGGTCGATGAGCAGTTCTTC.

Only a few counts were recorded for this clonotype. The chain joins TRBV4-1 to TRBJ2-2, with D possibly TRBD1 on 6 matching bases. Trimming removed 2 bases from V and 6 bases from J, with 13 bases in between. Germline V CDR1 and CDR2: MGHRA, YSYEKL. The CDR3 consists of 15 residues. The CDR3 DNA reads as TGCGCCAGCAGCCAACGGCCGGGACACCCCGGGGAGCTGTTTTTT. It codes for CASSQRPGHPGELFF.

This clonotype has a handful of counts. The J gene is TRBJ1-1, the V gene TRBV28, with D tentatively TRBD1 (5 bases). V was cut by 3 bases and J by 8 bases, with 10 bases left in between. Germline lookup yields CDR1 MDHEN and CDR2 SYDVKM. The CDR3 sequence is 12 residues long. The CDR3 protein is CASSLPRVEAFF. CDR3 sequence (DNA): TGTGCCAGCAGTTTGCCCAGGGTGGAAGCTTTCTTT.

This clonotype was counted at least ten times. The CDR3 sequence: CASSFLVVNTEAFF. The CDR3 nucleotides read TGTGCCAGCAGCTTCCTAGTAGTGAACACTGAAGCTTTCTTT. The chain uses TRBV7-2 and TRBJ1-1; D unclear. CDR1 and CDR2 from the germline V gene are SGHTA and FQGNSA. The CDR3 length is 14 residues. V lost 3 bases to trimming and J lost 0 bases, with 8 bases between them.

This clonotype occurred many times. CDR3 bases: TGTGCCAGCACCACTCAAGAGACCCAGTACTTC. Protein: CASTTQETQYF. The rearrangement joins TRBV11-2 to TRBJ2-5; D gene uncertain. The CDR3 length is 11 residues. The V end lost 7 bases, the J end lost 2 bases, and 5 bases lay between the germline ends. Germline V gene data show CDR1 as SGHAT and CDR2 as FQNNGV.